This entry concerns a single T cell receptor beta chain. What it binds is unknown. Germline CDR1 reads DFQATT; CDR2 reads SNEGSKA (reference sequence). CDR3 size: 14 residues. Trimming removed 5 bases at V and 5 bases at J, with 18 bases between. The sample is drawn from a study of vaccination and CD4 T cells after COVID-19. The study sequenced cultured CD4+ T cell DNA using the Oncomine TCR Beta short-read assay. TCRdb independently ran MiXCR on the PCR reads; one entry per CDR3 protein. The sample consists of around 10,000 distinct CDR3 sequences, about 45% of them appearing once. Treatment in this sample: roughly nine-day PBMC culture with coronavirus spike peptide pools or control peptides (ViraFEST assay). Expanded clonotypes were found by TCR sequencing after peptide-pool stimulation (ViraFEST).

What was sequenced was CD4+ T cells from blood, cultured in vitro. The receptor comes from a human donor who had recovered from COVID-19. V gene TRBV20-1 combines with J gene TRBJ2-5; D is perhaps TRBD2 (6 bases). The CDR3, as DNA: TGCAGTGCTTTTCGCGGGGCCCCCGGGGAGACCCAGTACTTC. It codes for CSAFRGAPGETQYF.